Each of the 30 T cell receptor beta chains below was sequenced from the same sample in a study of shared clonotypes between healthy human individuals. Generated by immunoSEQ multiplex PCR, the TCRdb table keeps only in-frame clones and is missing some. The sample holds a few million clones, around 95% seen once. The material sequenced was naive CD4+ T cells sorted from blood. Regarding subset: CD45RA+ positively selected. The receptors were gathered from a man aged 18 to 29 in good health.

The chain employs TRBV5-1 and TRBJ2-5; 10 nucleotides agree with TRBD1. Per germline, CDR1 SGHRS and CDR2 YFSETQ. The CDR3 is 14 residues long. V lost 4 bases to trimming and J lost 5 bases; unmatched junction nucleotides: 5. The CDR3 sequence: CASSPRQGAETQYF. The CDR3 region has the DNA TGCGCCAGCAGCCCCCGACAGGGGGCTGAGACCCAGTACTTC.

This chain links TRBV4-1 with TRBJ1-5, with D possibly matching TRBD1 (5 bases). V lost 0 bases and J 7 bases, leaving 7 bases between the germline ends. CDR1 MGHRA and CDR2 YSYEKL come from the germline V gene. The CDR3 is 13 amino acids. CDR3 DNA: TGCGCCAGCAGCCAAGAGGGGGTCCAGCCCCAGCATTTT. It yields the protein CASSQEGVQPQHF.

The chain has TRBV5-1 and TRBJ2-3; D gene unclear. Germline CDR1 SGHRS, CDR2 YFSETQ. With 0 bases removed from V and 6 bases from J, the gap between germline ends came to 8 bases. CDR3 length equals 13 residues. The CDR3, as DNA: TGCGCCAGCAGCTTGGGGTATCCCGATACGCAGTATTTT. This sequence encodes CASSLGYPDTQYF.

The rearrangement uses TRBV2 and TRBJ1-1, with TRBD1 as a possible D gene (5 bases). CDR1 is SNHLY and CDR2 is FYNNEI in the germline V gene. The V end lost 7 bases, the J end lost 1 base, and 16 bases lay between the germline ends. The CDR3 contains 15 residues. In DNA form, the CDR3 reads TGTGCCAGCAACACACGGGCAGGGAAGAACACTGAAGCTTTCTTT. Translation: CASNTRAGKNTEAFF. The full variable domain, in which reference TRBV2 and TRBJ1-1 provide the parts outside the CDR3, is EPEVTQTPSHQVTQMGQEVILRCVPISNHLYFYWYRQILGQKVEFLVSFYNNEISEKSEIFDDQFSVERPDGSNFTLKIRSTKLEDSAMYFCASNTRAGKNTEAFFGQGTRLTVV.

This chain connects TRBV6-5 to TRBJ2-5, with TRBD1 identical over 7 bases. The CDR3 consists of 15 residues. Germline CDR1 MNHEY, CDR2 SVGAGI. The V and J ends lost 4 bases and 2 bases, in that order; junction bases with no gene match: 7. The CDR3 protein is CASSSTTGPQETQYF. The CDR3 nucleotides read TGTGCCAGCAGTTCCACGACAGGGCCGCAAGAGACCCAGTACTTC.

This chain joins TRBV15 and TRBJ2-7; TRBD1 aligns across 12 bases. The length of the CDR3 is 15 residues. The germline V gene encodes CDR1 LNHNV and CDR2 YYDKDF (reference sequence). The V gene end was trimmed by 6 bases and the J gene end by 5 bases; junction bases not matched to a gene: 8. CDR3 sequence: CATRSTGTGGNEQYF. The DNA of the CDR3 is TGTGCCACCAGGAGTACCGGGACAGGGGGCAACGAGCAGTACTTC.

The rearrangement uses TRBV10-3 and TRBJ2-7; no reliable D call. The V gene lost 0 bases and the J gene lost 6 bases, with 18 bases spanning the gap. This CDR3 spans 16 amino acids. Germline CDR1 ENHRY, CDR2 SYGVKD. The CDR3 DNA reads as TGTGCCATCAGTGAGTCTTTATCGGGCCAAGCGCGCGAGCAGTACTTC. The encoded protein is CAISESLSGQAREQYF.

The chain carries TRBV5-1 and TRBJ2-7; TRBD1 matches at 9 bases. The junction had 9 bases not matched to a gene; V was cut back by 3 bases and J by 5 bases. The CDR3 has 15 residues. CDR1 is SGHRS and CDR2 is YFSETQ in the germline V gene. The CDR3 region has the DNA TGCGCCAGCAGCTCGGGACAGGGCGTTTTCGACGAGCAGTACTTC. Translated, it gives CASSSGQGVFDEQYF.

The CDR3 protein is CAWRLAGGTNIQYF. The CDR3 nucleotides are TGTGCCTGGAGACTAGCGGGGGGGACAAACATTCAGTACTTC. This chain joins TRBV30 and TRBJ2-4, with 13 bases lining up with TRBD2. V shed 3 bases and J 6 bases; nucleotides not matched to a gene: 2. Per the germline V gene, CDR1 is GTSNPN and CDR2 is SVGIG (reference sequence). The CDR3 runs 14 residues.

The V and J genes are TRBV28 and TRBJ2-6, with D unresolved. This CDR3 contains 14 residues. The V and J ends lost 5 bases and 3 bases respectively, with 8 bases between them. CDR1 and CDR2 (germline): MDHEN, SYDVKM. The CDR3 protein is CASSGNYGANVLTF. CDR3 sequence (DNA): TGTGCCAGCAGTGGGAATTATGGGGCCAACGTCCTGACTTTC. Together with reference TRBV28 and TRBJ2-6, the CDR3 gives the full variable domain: DVKVTQSSRYLVKRTGEKVFLECVQDMDHENMFWYRQDPGLGLRLIYFSYDVKMKEKGDIPEGYSVSREKKERFSLILESASTNQTSMYLCASSGNYGANVLTFGAGSRLTVL.

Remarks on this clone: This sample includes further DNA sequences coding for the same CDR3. The DNA for the CDR3 is TGTGCCAGCAGCTTTCGGGGCAGCTCCTACAATGAGCAGTTCTTC. Translating gives CASSFRGSSYNEQFF. This chain connects TRBV5-6 to TRBJ2-1; the D gene could be TRBD1 or TRBD2 (5 bases each). Trimming shortened V by 2 bases and J by 0 bases, and 9 bases separated the two germline ends. Germline CDR1 reads SGHDT; CDR2 reads YYEEEE. There are 15 residues in the CDR3.

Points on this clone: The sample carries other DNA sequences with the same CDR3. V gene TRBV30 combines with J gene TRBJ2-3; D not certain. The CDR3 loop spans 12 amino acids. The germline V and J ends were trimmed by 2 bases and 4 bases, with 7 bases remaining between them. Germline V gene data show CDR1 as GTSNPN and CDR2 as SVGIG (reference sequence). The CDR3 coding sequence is TGTGCCTGGAGTAGTTTAGCAGATACGCAGTATTTT. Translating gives CAWSSLADTQYF.

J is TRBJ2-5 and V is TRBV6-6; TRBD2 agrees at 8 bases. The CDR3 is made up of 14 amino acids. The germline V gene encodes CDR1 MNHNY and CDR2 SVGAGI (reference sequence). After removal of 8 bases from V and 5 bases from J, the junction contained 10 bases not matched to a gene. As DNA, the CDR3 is TGTGCCAGCGCCTACGGGGGGGGCTGGGAGACCCAGTACTTC. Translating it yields CASAYGGGWETQYF.

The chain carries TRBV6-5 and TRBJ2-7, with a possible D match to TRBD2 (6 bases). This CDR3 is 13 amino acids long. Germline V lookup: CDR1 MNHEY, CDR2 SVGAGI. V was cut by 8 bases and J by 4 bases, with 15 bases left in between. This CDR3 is CASRTGSRYEQYF. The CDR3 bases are TGTGCCAGCCGTACCGGGAGTCGGTACGAGCAGTACTTC.

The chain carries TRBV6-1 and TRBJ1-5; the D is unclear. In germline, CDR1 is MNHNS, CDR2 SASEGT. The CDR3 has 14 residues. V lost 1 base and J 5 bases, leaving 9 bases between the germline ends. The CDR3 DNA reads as TGTGCCAGCAGTGAAGTAGACATTTATCAGCCCCAGCATTTT. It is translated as CASSEVDIYQPQHF.

CDR3: CASSQEGTSGSQYF. In DNA form, the CDR3 reads TGCGCCAGCAGCCAAGAGGGGACTAGCGGGAGTCAGTACTTC. This chain connects TRBV4-1 to TRBJ2-7; 14 bases are shared with TRBD2. This CDR3 has 14 amino acids. Germline values: CDR1 MGHRA, CDR2 YSYEKL. J lost 10 bases, V lost 0 bases, and 2 bases had no gene match.

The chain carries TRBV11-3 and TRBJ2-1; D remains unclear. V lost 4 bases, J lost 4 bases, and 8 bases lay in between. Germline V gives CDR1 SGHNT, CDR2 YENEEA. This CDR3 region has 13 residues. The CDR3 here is CASSSVGYNEQFF. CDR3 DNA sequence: TGTGCCAGCAGCTCAGTCGGATACAATGAGCAGTTCTTC.

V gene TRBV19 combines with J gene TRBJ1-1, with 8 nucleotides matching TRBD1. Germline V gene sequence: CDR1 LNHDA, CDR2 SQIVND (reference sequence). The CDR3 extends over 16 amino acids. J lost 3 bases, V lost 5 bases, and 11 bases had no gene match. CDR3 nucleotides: TGTGCCAGTAGTGTACTCCCGGGACAGGAGGACACTGAAGCTTTCTTT. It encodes CASSVLPGQEDTEAFF.

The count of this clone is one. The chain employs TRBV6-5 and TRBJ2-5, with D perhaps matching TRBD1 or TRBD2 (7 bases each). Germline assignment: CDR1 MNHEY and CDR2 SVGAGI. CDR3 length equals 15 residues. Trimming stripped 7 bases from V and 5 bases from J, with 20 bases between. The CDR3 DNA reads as TGTGCCAGCACCCGAGGGAGGGGGCGCGGCGAGACCCAGTACTTC. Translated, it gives CASTRGRGRGETQYF.

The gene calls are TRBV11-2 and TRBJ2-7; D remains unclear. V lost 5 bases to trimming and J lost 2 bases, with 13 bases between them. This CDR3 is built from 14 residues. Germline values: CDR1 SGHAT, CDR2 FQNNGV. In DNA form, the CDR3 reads TGTGCCAGCAGCGCCTTACAGAATCCCTACGAGCAGTACTTC. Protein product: CASSALQNPYEQYF. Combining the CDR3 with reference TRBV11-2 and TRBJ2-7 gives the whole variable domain EAGVAQSPRYKIIEKRQSVAFWCNPISGHATLYWYQQILGQGPKLLIQFQNNGVVDDSQLPKDRFSAERLKGVDSTLKIQPAKLEDSAVYLCASSALQNPYEQYFGPGTRLTVT.

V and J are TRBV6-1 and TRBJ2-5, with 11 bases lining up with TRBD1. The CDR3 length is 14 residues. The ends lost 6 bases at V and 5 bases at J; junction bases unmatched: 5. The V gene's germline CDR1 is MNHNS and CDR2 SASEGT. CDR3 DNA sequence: TGTGCCAGCAGGGGGACAGGGGGTACGGAGACCCAGTACTTC. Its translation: CASRGTGGTETQYF.

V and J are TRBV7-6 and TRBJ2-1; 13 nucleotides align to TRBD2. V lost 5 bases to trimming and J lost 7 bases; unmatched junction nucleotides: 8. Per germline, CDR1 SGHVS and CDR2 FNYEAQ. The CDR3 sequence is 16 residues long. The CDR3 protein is CASSAPTSGGRNEQFF. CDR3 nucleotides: TGTGCCAGCAGCGCCCCGACTAGCGGGGGGAGGAATGAGCAGTTCTTC.

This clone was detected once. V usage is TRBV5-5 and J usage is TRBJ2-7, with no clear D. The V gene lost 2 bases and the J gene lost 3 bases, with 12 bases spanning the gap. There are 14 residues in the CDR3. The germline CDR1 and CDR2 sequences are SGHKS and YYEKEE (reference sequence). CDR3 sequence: CASSLLDLGYEQYF. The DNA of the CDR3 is TGTGCCAGCAGCTTACTGGACCTGGGCTACGAGCAGTACTTC.

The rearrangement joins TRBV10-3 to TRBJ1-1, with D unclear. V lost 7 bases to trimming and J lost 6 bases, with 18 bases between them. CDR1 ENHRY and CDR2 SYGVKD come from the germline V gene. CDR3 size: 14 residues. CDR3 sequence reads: CAITDGPGLAEAFF. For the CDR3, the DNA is TGTGCCATCACTGACGGACCTGGACTTGCTGAAGCTTTCTTT.

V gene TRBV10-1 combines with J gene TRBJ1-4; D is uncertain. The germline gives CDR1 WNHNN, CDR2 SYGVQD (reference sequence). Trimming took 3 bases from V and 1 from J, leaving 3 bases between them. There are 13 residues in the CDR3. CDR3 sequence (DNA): TGCGCCAGCAGTGATGGAACTAATGAAAAACTGTTTTTT. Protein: CASSDGTNEKLFF.

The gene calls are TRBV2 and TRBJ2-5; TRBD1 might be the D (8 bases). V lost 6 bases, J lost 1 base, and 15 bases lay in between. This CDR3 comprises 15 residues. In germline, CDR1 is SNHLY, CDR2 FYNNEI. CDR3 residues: CASRGGTGVQETQYF. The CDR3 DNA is TGTGCCAGCAGGGGAGGGACAGGCGTCCAAGAGACCCAGTACTTC.

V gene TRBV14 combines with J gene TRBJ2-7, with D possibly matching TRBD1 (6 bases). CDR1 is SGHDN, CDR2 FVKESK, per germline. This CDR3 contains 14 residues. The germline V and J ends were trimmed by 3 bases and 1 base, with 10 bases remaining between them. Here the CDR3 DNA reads TGTGCCAGCAGCCACCTGGACAGTTCCTACGAGCAGTACTTC. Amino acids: CASSHLDSSYEQYF.

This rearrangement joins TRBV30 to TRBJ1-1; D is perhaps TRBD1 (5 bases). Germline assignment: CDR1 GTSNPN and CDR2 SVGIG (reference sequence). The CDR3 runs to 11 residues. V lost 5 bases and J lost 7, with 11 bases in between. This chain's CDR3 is CAWVGAFEAFF. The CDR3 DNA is TGTGCCTGGGTAGGGGCATTTGAAGCTTTCTTT.

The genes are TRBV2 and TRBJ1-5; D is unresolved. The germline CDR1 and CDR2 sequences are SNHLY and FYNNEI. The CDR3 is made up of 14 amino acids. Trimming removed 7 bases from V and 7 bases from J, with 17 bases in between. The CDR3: CASTRTPSQQPQHF. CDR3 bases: TGTGCCAGCACTAGAACACCTAGCCAACAGCCCCAGCATTTT.

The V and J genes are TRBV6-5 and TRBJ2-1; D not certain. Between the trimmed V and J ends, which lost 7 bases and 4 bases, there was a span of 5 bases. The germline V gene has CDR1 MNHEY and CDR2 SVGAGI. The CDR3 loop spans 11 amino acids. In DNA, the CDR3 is TGTGCCAGCATGGCTTACAATGAGCAGTTCTTC. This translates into CASMAYNEQFF.